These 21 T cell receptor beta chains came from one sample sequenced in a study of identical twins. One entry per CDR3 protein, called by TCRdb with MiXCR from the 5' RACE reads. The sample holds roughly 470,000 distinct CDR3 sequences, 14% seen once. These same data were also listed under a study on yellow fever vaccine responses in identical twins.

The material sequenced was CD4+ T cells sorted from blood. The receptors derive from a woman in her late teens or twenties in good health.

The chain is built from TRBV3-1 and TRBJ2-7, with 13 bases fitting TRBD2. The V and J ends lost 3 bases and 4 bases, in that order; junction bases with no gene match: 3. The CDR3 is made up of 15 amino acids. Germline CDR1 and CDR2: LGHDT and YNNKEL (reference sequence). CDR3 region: CASSQTSGGIYEQYF. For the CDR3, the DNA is TGTGCCAGCAGCCAGACTAGCGGGGGGATATACGAGCAGTACTTC.

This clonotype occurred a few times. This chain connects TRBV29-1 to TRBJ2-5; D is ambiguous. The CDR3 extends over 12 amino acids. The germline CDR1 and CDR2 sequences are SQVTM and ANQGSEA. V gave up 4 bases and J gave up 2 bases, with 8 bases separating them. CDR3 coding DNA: TGCAGCGTTGTCGAGACACAAGAGACCCAGTACTTC. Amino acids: CSVVETQETQYF.

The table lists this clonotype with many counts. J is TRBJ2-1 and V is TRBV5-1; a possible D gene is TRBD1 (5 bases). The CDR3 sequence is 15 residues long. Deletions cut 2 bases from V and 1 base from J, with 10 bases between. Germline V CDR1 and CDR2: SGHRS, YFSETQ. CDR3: CASSLDSVSYNEQFF. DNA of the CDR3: TGCGCCAGCAGCTTAGACAGCGTTTCCTACAATGAGCAGTTCTTC.

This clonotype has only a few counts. CDR3: CAISVGTSVPGELFF. In DNA, the CDR3 is TGTGCCATCAGCGTAGGGACTAGCGTCCCCGGGGAGCTGTTTTTT. The chain recombines TRBV10-3 with TRBJ2-2, with 10 bases lining up with TRBD2. V was pared by 6 bases and J by 6 bases, with 7 bases of the junction left unmatched. This CDR3 region has 15 residues. Germline V gene lookup returns CDR1 ENHRY and CDR2 SYGVKD.

As DNA, the CDR3 is TGCAGTGCTAGGCAGGATAACTCCTACAATGAGCAGTTCTTC. Translating gives CSARQDNSYNEQFF. This sequence joins TRBV20-1 and TRBJ2-1, with unresolved D. Germline V gene data show CDR1 as DFQATT and CDR2 as SNEGSKA (reference sequence). This CDR3 region has 14 residues. The V end lost 3 bases, the J end lost 0 bases, and 9 bases lay between the germline ends.

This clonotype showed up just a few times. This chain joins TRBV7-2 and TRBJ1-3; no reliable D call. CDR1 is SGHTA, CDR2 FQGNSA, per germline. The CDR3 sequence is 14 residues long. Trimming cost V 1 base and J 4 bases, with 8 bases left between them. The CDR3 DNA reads TGTGCCAGCAGCTTAGTACAGATCGGAAACACCATATATTTT. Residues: CASSLVQIGNTIYF.

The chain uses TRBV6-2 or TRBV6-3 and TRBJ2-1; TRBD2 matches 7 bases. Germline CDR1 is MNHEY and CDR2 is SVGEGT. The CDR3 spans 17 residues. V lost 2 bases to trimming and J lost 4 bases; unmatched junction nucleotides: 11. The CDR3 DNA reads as TGTGCCAGCAGTTACACCCTAGCTGAGCGGGATTACAATGAGCAGTTCTTC. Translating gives CASSYTLAERDYNEQFF.

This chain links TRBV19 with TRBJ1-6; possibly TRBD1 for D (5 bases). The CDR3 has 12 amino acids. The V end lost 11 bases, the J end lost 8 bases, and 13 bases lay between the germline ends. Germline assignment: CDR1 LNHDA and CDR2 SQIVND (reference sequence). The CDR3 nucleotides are TGTGCCTCTAACCGGGACCATTCACCCCTCCACTTT. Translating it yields CASNRDHSPLHF. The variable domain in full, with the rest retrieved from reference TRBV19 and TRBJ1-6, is DGGITQSPKYLFRKEGQNVTLSCEQNLNHDAMYWYRQDPGQGLRLIYYSQIVNDFQKGDIAEGYSVSREKKESFPLTVTSAQKNPTAFYLCASNRDHSPLHFGNGTRLTVT.

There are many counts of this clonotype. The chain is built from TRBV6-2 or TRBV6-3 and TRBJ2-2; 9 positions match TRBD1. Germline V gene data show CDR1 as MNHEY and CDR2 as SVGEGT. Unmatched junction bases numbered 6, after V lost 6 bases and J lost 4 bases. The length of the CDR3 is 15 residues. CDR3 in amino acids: CASRNDRGVTGELFF. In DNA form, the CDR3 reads TGTGCCAGCAGAAACGACAGGGGGGTCACCGGGGAGCTGTTTTTT.

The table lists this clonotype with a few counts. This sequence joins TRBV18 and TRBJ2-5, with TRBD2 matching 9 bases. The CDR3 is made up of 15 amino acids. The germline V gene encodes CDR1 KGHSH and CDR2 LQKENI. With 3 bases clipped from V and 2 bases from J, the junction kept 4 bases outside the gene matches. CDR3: CASSPAGGIQETQYF. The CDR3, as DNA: TGTGCCAGCTCACCGGCGGGAGGGATACAAGAGACCCAGTACTTC.

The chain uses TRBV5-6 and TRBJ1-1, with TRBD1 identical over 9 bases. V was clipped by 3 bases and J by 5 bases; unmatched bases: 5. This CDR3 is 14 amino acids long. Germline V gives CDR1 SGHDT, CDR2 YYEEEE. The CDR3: CASSSLDRGTEAFF. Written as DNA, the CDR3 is TGTGCCAGCAGCTCCCTCGACAGGGGGACTGAAGCTTTCTTT.

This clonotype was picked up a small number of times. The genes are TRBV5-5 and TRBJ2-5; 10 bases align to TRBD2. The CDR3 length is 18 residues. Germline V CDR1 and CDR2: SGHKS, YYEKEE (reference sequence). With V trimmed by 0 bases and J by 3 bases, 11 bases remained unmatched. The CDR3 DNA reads TGTGCCAGCAGCTTGGGACAGGGGAAAGGACTAGCGGAAGAGACCCAGTACTTC. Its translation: CASSLGQGKGLAEETQYF.

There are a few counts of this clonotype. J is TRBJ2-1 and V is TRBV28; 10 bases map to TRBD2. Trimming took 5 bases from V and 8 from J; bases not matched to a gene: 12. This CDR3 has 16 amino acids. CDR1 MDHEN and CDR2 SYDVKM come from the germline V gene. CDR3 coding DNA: TGTGCCAGCAGTCCCCCCCGGAGCGGGGGGGGCTATGAGCAGTTCTTC. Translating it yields CASSPPRSGGGYEQFF.

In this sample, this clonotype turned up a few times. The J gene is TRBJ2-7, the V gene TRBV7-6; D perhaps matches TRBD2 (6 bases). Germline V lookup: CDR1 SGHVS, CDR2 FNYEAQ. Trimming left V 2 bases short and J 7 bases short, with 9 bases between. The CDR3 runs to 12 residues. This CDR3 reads CASSLRAGEQYF. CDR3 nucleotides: TGTGCCAGCAGCTTAAGGGCGGGGGAGCAGTACTTC.

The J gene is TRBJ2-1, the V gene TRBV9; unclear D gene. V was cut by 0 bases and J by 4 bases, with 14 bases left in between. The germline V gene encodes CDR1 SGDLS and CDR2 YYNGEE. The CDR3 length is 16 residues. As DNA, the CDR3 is TGTGCCAGCAGCGTAGATGTTAGAGGAATTTACAATGAGCAGTTCTTC. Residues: CASSVDVRGIYNEQFF.

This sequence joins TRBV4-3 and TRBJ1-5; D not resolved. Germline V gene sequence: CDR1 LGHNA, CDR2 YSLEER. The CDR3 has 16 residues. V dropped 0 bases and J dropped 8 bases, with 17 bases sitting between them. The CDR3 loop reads CASSQEISGRREPQHF. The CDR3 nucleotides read TGCGCCAGCAGCCAAGAGATCTCCGGGAGGCGGGAGCCCCAGCATTTT.

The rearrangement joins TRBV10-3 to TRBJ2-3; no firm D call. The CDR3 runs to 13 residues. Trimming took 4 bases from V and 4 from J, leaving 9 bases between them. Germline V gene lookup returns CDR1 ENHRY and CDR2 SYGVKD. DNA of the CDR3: TGTGCCATCAGTGCAGGTATATCAGATACGCAGTATTTT. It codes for CAISAGISDTQYF.

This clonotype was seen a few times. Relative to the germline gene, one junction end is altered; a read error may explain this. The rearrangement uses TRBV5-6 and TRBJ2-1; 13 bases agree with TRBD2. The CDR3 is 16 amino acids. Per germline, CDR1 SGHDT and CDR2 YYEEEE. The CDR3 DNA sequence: TGTGCCAGCAGCTTGGGACTAGCGGGGGGTTGGAATGAGCAGTTTTTC. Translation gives CASSLGLAGGWNEQFF. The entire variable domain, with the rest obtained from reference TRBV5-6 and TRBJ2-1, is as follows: DAGVTQSPTHLIKTRGQQVTLRCSPKSGHDTVSWYQQALGQGPQFIFQYYEEEERQRGNFPDRFSGHQFPNYSSELNVNALLLGDSALYLCASSLGLAGGWNEQFFGPGTRLTVL.

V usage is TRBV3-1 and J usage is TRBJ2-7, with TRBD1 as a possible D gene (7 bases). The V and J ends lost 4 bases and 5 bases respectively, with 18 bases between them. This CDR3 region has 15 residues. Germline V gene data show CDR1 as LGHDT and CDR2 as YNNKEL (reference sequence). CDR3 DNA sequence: TGTGCCAGCAGCCTTGCGACAGGGACTTCGGACGAGCAGTACTTC. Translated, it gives CASSLATGTSDEQYF.

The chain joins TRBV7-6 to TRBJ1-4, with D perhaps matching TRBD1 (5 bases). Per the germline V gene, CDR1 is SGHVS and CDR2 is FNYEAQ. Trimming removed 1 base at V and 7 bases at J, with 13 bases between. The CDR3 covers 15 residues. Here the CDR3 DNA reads TGTGCCAGCAGCTTAGATGGGGGACGGGGTGAAAAACTGTTTTTT. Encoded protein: CASSLDGGRGEKLFF.

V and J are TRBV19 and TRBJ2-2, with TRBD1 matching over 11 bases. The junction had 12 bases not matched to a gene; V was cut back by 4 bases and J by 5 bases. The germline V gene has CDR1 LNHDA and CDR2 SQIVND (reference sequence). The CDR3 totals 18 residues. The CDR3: CASSTPLKGQGATGELFF. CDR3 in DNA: TGTGCCAGTAGTACCCCCCTAAAAGGACAGGGGGCAACCGGGGAGCTGTTTTTT.